The sequence of this TCR beta chain was determined in a study of human versus mouse CDR3 diversity and MHC coevolution. The assay was immunoSEQ multiplex PCR, and TCRdb's table has in-frame clones only and misses some. The table lists about 60,000 clones, 90% to 95% of them singletons. Material: naive CD4+ T cells from blood. Subset in this sample: CD45RO-negative CD62L-positive naive CD4 T cells. The receptor was isolated from a person aged 55 to 75 in good health.

The CDR3 DNA follows: TGTGCCGGAGCACCGGACGGATCTCGGGGGGCTGAAGCTTTCTTT. Its translation is CAGAPDGSRGAEAFF. The chain employs TRBV19 and TRBJ1-1; D might be TRBD1 (5 bases). Per the germline V gene, CDR1 is LNHDA and CDR2 is SQIVND (reference sequence). This CDR3 contains 15 residues. Trimming cost V 11 bases and J 6 bases, with 25 bases left between them.